Following are 20 T cell receptor beta chains from one sample sequenced in a study of technical replicates of blood from a handful of donors. Produced via immunoSEQ multiplex PCR; TCRdb's table is partial and in-frame only. The table records 80,000 to 100,000 clones, roughly 95% of them present only once. What was sequenced was T cells isolated from PBMCs. These receptors all come from a human donor in good health.

The chain employs TRBV6-5 and TRBJ2-7; 12 bases are a match to TRBD2. The CDR3 has 15 residues. The V and J ends lost 2 bases and 6 bases, in that order; junction bases with no gene match: 5. Germline values: CDR1 MNHEY, CDR2 SVGAGI. The CDR3 loop reads CASSYRLAGEGEQYF. The CDR3 DNA sequence: TGTGCCAGCAGTTACCGACTAGCGGGAGAGGGCGAGCAGTACTTC.

The rearrangement joins TRBV29-1 to TRBJ2-7; TRBD2 matches at 12 bases. Germline values: CDR1 SQVTM, CDR2 ANQGSEA. The CDR3 is 14 amino acids. With 6 bases clipped from V and 2 bases from J, the junction kept 5 bases outside the gene matches. The CDR3 DNA reads TGCAGCGTAGTTGGACTAGCGGGAACCTACGAGCAGTACTTC. It specifies CSVVGLAGTYEQYF.

The V and J genes are TRBV10-3 and TRBJ2-5, with 7 bases that match TRBD1. The V segment lost 4 bases and the J segment 4 bases; nucleotides outside the gene matches: 6. The CDR3 consists of 14 residues. Germline V gene sequence: CDR1 ENHRY, CDR2 SYGVKD. CDR3 region: CAISVQGVRETQYF. The CDR3 bases are TGTGCCATCAGTGTTCAGGGGGTGCGAGAGACCCAGTACTTC.

In this sample, this clone turned up once. The chain has TRBV30 and TRBJ2-3, with D tentatively TRBD2 (6 bases). This CDR3 comprises 12 residues. From germline, CDR1 is GTSNPN and CDR2 SVGIG (reference sequence). Trimming removed 6 bases at V and 2 bases at J, with 9 bases between. For the CDR3, the DNA is TGTGCCTGCGCGGGACCCACAGATACGCAGTATTTT. Its translation: CACAGPTDTQYF. The full variable domain, with the rest looked up from reference TRBV30 and TRBJ2-3, is SQTIHQWPATLVQPVGSPLSLECTVEGTSNPNLYWYRQAAGRGLQLLFYSVGIGQISSEVPQNLSASRPQDRQFILSSKKLLLSDSGFYLCACAGPTDTQYFGPGTRLTVL.

This rearrangement joins TRBV6-1 to TRBJ1-1; D is perhaps TRBD1 (5 bases). The CDR3 is 14 residues long. The ends were cut back, 5 bases at V and 4 bases at J, with 14 bases in the middle. Looked up from germline, CDR1 is MNHNS and CDR2 is SASEGT. CDR3 protein: CASSPAGLSTEAFF. The CDR3 DNA follows: TGTGCCAGCAGTCCCGCAGGGCTCAGCACTGAAGCTTTCTTT.

The rearrangement uses TRBV30 and TRBJ2-1; D gene uncertain. This CDR3 has 14 amino acids. Per germline, CDR1 GTSNPN and CDR2 SVGIG (reference sequence). V was trimmed by 2 bases and J by 0 bases, leaving 8 bases between them. The CDR3, as DNA: TGTGCCTGGAGTAGCCCAAACTCCTACAATGAGCAGTTCTTC. This codes for CAWSSPNSYNEQFF.

The chain couples TRBV28 to TRBJ2-7; TRBD1 is a possible D gene (5 bases). Per germline, CDR1 MDHEN and CDR2 SYDVKM. With 2 bases removed from V and 5 bases from J, the gap between germline ends came to 13 bases. The length of the CDR3 is 14 residues. The CDR3 DNA reads as TGTGCCAGCAGTTTAGGCAGGGAATTGGACGAGCAGTACTTC. Protein sequence: CASSLGRELDEQYF.

The V gene is TRBV19, the J gene TRBJ2-1, with 9 bases identical to TRBD1. V lost 6 bases to trimming and J lost 7 bases; unmatched junction nucleotides: 4. The CDR3 is made up of 13 amino acids. Germline lookup yields CDR1 LNHDA and CDR2 SQIVND (reference sequence). The CDR3 protein is CASSVQGANEQFF. CDR3 bases: TGTGCCAGTAGCGTACAGGGGGCTAATGAGCAGTTCTTC.

The chain links TRBV7-3 to TRBJ2-1; a weak D match, TRBD1 (6 bases). CDR3 size: 15 residues. The V gene's germline CDR1 is SGHTA and CDR2 FQGTGA. V lost 6 bases and J 0 bases, leaving 12 bases between the germline ends. Here the CDR3 DNA reads TGTGCCAGCAGTGGCGACAGGAGCTCCTACAATGAGCAGTTCTTC. This codes for CASSGDRSSYNEQFF.

The V gene is TRBV7-9, the J gene TRBJ2-5, with D maybe TRBD2 (5 bases). The CDR3 covers 14 residues. Germline lookup yields CDR1 SEHNR and CDR2 FQNEAQ (reference sequence). V lost 1 base and J lost 9, with 15 bases in between. The CDR3 reads CASSLGSANEAQYF. In DNA, the CDR3 is TGTGCCAGCAGCTTAGGTAGCGCTAACGAGGCCCAGTACTTC.

The chain couples TRBV11-3 to TRBJ1-1; TRBD1 agrees at 8 bases. The CDR3 is 16 residues long. CDR1 is SGHNT and CDR2 is YENEEA in the germline V gene. Germline trimming cut 1 base from V and 6 bases from J; bases unmatched to any gene: 10. CDR3 loop: CASSLGRTGHVSEAFF. CDR3 nucleotides: TGTGCCAGCAGCTTAGGACGGACAGGGCACGTCTCTGAAGCTTTCTTT.

This sequence joins TRBV7-8 and TRBJ2-7; D possibly corresponds to TRBD2 (5 bases). The V gene lost 1 base and the J gene lost 3 bases, with 16 bases spanning the gap. This CDR3 has 16 residues. CDR1 is SGHVS, CDR2 FQNEAQ, per germline. CDR3: CASSLGFLASNYEQYF. Here the CDR3 DNA reads TGTGCCAGCAGCTTAGGGTTCCTAGCCTCTAACTACGAGCAGTACTTC.

J is TRBJ2-3 and V is TRBV5-4; 7 bases agree with TRBD2. This CDR3 has 17 residues. Trimming removed 4 bases from V and 3 bases from J; junction bases left unmatched: 14. Germline CDR1 and CDR2: SGHNT and YYREEE (reference sequence). CDR3: CASSGILAPPPTDTQYF. CDR3 nucleotides: TGTGCCAGCAGCGGCATACTAGCGCCACCCCCTACAGATACGCAGTATTTT.

The rearrangement joins TRBV19 to TRBJ2-7, with 7 bases fitting TRBD2. The CDR3 runs 14 residues. V shed 3 bases and J 2 bases; nucleotides not matched to a gene: 4. Germline CDR1 is LNHDA and CDR2 is SQIVND (reference sequence). The CDR3 protein is CASSMGRGAYEQYF. CDR3 nucleotide sequence: TGTGCCAGTAGTATGGGACGGGGGGCCTACGAGCAGTACTTC.

This sequence joins TRBV6-5 and TRBJ1-1, with a tentative D call TRBD1 (6 bases). The CDR3 totals 14 residues. The V gene's germline CDR1 is MNHEY and CDR2 SVGAGI. V lost 6 bases and J 4 bases, leaving 15 bases between the germline ends. This CDR3 reads CASSDQGLGTEAFF. The DNA for the CDR3 is TGTGCCAGCAGCGATCAGGGGCTAGGCACTGAAGCTTTCTTT.

The rearrangement joins TRBV7-6 to TRBJ1-2, with 9 bases lining up with TRBD1. The germline CDR1 and CDR2 sequences are SGHVS and FNYEAQ. The V segment lost 2 bases and the J segment 6 bases; nucleotides outside the gene matches: 7. The CDR3 sequence is 15 residues long. Here the CDR3 DNA reads TGTGCCAGCAGCTTAATAGGCGGGACAGGGCATGGCTACACCTTC. It is translated as CASSLIGGTGHGYTF. Supplemented by reference TRBV7-6 and TRBJ1-2, the full variable domain reads GAGVSQSPRYKVTKRGQDVALRCDPISGHVSLYWYRQALGQGPEFLTYFNYEAQQDKSGLPNDRFSAERPEGSISTLTIQRTEQRDSAMYRCASSLIGGTGHGYTFGSGTRLTVV.

V usage is TRBV9 and J usage is TRBJ1-3; 7 bases align to TRBD1. Unmatched junction bases numbered 9, after V lost 6 bases and J lost 0 bases. The germline CDR1 and CDR2 sequences are SGDLS and YYNGEE. The CDR3 has 16 residues. The CDR3 DNA reads as TGTGCCAGCAAGAGGACAGGTCCTTCCTCTGGAAACACCATATATTTT. Its translation: CASKRTGPSSGNTIYF.

The gene calls are TRBV7-2 and TRBJ1-4; 7 bases are a match to TRBD1. CDR3 size: 15 residues. V lost 1 base and J lost 4; bases outside the gene matches: 3. Germline-derived CDR1 and CDR2 are SGHTA and FQGNSA. The CDR3: CASSLGDRLNEKLFF. CDR3 in DNA: TGTGCCAGCAGCTTAGGGGACAGACTTAATGAAAAACTGTTTTTT.

The rearrangement uses TRBV7-3 and TRBJ2-1; 10 bases are shared with TRBD2. This CDR3 spans 15 amino acids. V was pared by 5 bases and J by 1 base, with 2 bases of the junction left unmatched. CDR1 and CDR2 (germline): SGHTA, FQGTGA. CDR3 DNA: TGTGCCAGCAGCCGAGCGGGAGGGTCCTACAATGAGCAGTTCTTC. Translation gives CASSRAGGSYNEQFF.

The rearrangement links TRBV4-1 to TRBJ2-1, with D perhaps TRBD2 (5 bases). The CDR3 sequence is 16 residues long. In germline, CDR1 is MGHRA, CDR2 YSYEKL. V was clipped by 1 base and J by 8 bases, with 18 bases between them. The CDR3 nucleotides are TGCGCCAGCAGCCAAGGGTCTAGCCTTCCGGTGGATGAGCAGTTCTTC. This sequence encodes CASSQGSSLPVDEQFF.